A selection of T cell receptor beta chains follows, all from one sample in a study of glioma-infiltrating T cells after dendritic cell vaccination. Libraries were prepared by immunoSEQ multiplex PCR; TCRdb keeps only in-frame clonotypes and omits some of them. The sample lists approximately 82,000 clones; 85% to 90% were seen once. The sequenced sample was blood, obtained before dendritic cell vaccination. The receptor set was obtained from a human donor with glioblastoma. Both conserved end residues are part of each CDR3. Fields, in order: J gene, clone size, D gene, V gene, CDR3 length, CDR3 protein, CDR3 DNA. A D gene is named only where the DNA matches it firmly. Size values are once, few and many counts, or a class for expanded clones, and some rows have none.

>TRBJ2-6|.|.|TRBV30|14
CAWVDFSGANVLTF
TGTGCCTGGGTAGACTTCTCTGGGGCCAACGTCCTGACTTTC
>TRBJ1-3|.|TRBD1|TRBV7-2|16
CASSLGQGAEGNTIYF
TGTGCCAGCAGCTTGGGTCAGGGGGCAGAAGGAAACACCATATATTTT
>TRBJ1-1|once|.|TRBV7-3|16
CASSLGVGTMNTEAFF
TGTGCCAGCAGCTTAGGAGTAGGGACAATGAACACTGAAGCTTTCTTT
>TRBJ2-1|.|.|TRBV5-6|12
CASSLVLNEQFF
TGTGCCAGCAGCTTGGTCCTCAATGAGCAGTTCTTC
>TRBJ2-1|once|TRBD2|TRBV5-1|16
CASSLAGGLPYNEQFF
TGCGCCAGCAGTTTAGCGGGGGGGCTCCCTTACAATGAGCAGTTCTTC
>TRBJ2-3|.|.|TRBV29-1|15
CSVEVSGVSTDTQYF
TGCAGCGTTGAAGTATCCGGGGTCAGCACAGATACGCAGTATTTT
>TRBJ1-2|.|.|TRBV5-1|12
CASSFSQGGYTF
TGCGCCAGCAGCTTCAGCCAGGGTGGCTACACCTTC
>TRBJ2-5|.|TRBD1|TRBV5-1|14
CASSPWDRQETQYF
TGCGCCAGCAGCCCCTGGGACAGGCAAGAGACCCAGTACTTC
>TRBJ1-6|.|.|TRBV7-9|13
CASSYLGGQPLHF
TGTGCCAGCAGCTACCTCGGAGGGCAGCCCCTCCACTTT
>TRBJ1-2|.|TRBD1|TRBV18|14
CASSPGQTSYGYTF
TGTGCCAGCTCTCCGGGACAGACGTCCTATGGCTACACCTTC
>TRBJ1-3|few|.|TRBV7-9|16
CASSYGTPRAGNTIYF
TGTGCCAGCAGTTATGGGACACCGAGGGCTGGAAACACCATATATTTT
>TRBJ2-3|once|TRBD2|TRBV2|15
CASSGPTSPEDTQYF
TGTGCCAGCAGTGGACCGACTAGCCCAGAAGATACGCAGTATTTT
>TRBJ2-2|few|TRBD2|TRBV7-8|15
CASSRSGGAAGELFF
TGTGCCAGCAGTCGTAGCGGGGGGGCGGCCGGGGAGCTGTTTTTT
>TRBJ2-5|.|TRBD2|TRBV5-1|15
CASTLESGVVKTQYF
TGCGCCAGCACCTTGGAGAGCGGGGTTGTGAAGACCCAGTACTTC
>TRBJ1-3|once|TRBD1|TRBV9|17
CASSISGTGGSGNTIYF
TGTGCCAGCAGCATATCCGGGACAGGGGGCTCTGGAAACACCATATATTTT
>TRBJ2-3|.|TRBD2|TRBV27|15
CASSLDPGGGDTQYF
TGTGCCAGCAGTTTAGACCCCGGGGGGGGAGATACGCAGTATTTT
>TRBJ1-5|.|.|TRBV19|13
CASNRDRLEPQHF
TGTGCCAGTAACAGGGACCGTCTCGAGCCCCAGCATTTT